These T cell receptor beta chains were read from a single sample in a study. TCRdb processed the RT-PCR reads anew with MiXCR; each CDR3 protein has one entry. The sample holds about 680,000 distinct CDR3 sequences; about 14% are singletons and the top ten take about 3.9%. The sample consisted of memory CD4+ T cells from blood. The source of these receptors is a female donor in good health, serving as a healthy control. CDR3s include the opening cysteine and the closing phenylalanine or tryptophan. D genes are given only for firm matches. For some rows the clone size is stated as once, few or many, or as a class when expanded; others skip it.

size	V	J	length	D	DNA	CDR3
few	TRBV5-1	TRBJ2-7	14	TRBD1	TGCGCCAGCGCCGGGACAGGCAACTCCTACGAGCAGTACTTC	CASAGTGNSYEQYF
many	TRBV9	TRBJ2-7	15	TRBD1	TGTGCCAGCAGCGTAGAAGGGACAGGGAGCTACGAGCAGTACTTC	CASSVEGTGSYEQYF
many	TRBV6-5	TRBJ2-7	16	TRBD1	TGTGCCAGCAGTTACTCTAGGACAGGGGACTCCTACGAGCAGTACTTC	CASSYSRTGDSYEQYF
-	TRBV5-1	TRBJ2-3	17	TRBD1	TGCGCCAGCAGCTTGGGATTCGACAGGGACGTCACAGATACGCAGTATTTT	CASSLGFDRDVTDTQYF
-	TRBV20-1	TRBJ2-2	15	TRBD2	TGCAGTGCTAGAGATTGGGGGGAGGGCACCGGGGAGCTGTTTTTT	CSARDWGEGTGELFF
many	TRBV20-1	TRBJ1-6	13	-	TGCAGTGCTAGTGGGGGGGTTAATTCACCCCTCCACTTT	CSASGGVNSPLHF
-	TRBV9	TRBJ2-1	12	-	TGTGCCAGCAGCGTAGTGGGTCTAGAGCAGTTCTTC	CASSVVGLEQFF
few	TRBV6-5	TRBJ1-1	14	TRBD1	TGTGCCAGCAGACCTACAGGGGTAAGCACTGAAGCTTTCTTT	CASRPTGVSTEAFF
-	TRBV7-3	TRBJ2-1	14	-	TGTGCCAGCAGTTCTACCGGGGCCCACAATGAGCAGTTCTTC	CASSSTGAHNEQFF
many	TRBV5-1	TRBJ2-5	15	-	TGCGCCAGCAGCCCTAACTCCGGGACGGAAGAGACCCAGTACTTC	CASSPNSGTEETQYF
-	TRBV5-1	TRBJ2-2	14	TRBD2	TGCGCCAGCAGCACTATAGCGGGACAAGGGGAGCTGTTTTTT	CASSTIAGQGELFF
few	TRBV24-1	TRBJ1-1	14	-	TGTGCCACCAGTGATTCAGACAGTAACACTGAAGCTTTCTTT	CATSDSDSNTEAFF
few	TRBV3-1	TRBJ2-7	15	TRBD2	TGTGCCAGCAGCCAGACTAGCGGGGACGCCTACGAGCAGTACTTC	CASSQTSGDAYEQYF
-	TRBV5-1	TRBJ1-3	16	TRBD1	TGCGCCAGCAGCCGGAACACAGGGGAGTCTGGAAACACCATATATTTT	CASSRNTGESGNTIYF
-	TRBV6-1	TRBJ1-5	15	-	TGTGCCAGCATACCCGGGGTGGGGAGCAATCAGCCCCAGCATTTT	CASIPGVGSNQPQHF
few	TRBV30	TRBJ1-2	13	-	TGTGCCTGGGCACCTGACAGGATCGGTGGCTACACCTTC	CAWAPDRIGGYTF
-	TRBV5-1	TRBJ1-3	15	-	TGCGCCAGCAGCTTGGTATCTGGATCTGGAAACACCATATATTTT	CASSLVSGSGNTIYF
many	TRBV12-3/TRBV12-4	TRBJ1-1	12	TRBD1	TGTGCCAGCAGTCAGACAGGGACTGAAGCTTTCTTT	CASSQTGTEAFF
many	TRBV6-5	TRBJ2-7	15	-	TGTGCCAGCAGCATACCCAGCAGGGGTTCCTACGAGCAGTACTTC	CASSIPSRGSYEQYF
-	TRBV3-1	TRBJ2-5	14	-	TGTGCCAGCAGCCAAGGAGGGATCGAAGAGACCCAGTACTTC	CASSQGGIEETQYF
few	TRBV7-2	TRBJ2-7	14	-	TGTGCCAGCAGCTTTACGGACGGGACACTCGAGCAGTACTTC	CASSFTDGTLEQYF
many	TRBV5-1	TRBJ2-1	14	TRBD1	TGCGCCAGCAGCTTGAGGCAGGGGGCTTATGAGCAGTTCTTC	CASSLRQGAYEQFF
many	TRBV12-3/TRBV12-4	TRBJ2-3	17	TRBD1	TGTGCCAGCAGCCCCTCTAAGACAGGGACCAACACAGATACGCAGTATTTT	CASSPSKTGTNTDTQYF
-	TRBV20-1	TRBJ1-1	13	-	TGCAGTGCTAGAGATGGAGGAACCAAGGGAGCTTTCTTT	CSARDGGTKGAFF
few	TRBV5-6	TRBJ2-3	17	-	TGTGCCAGCAGCTGGTCCCCACAGGACCCAAGCACAGATACGCAGTATTTT	CASSWSPQDPSTDTQYF
many	TRBV10-3	TRBJ2-1	15	TRBD2	TGTGCCATCAGCCAGCGGGAGGGCCTCTACAATGAGCAGTTCTTC	CAISQREGLYNEQFF
few	TRBV6-1	TRBJ1-1	12	-	TGTGCCAGCACTTTCACCGTAGCTGAAGCTTTCTTT	CASTFTVAEAFF
few	TRBV20-1	TRBJ2-3	10	-	TGCAGTGCCAAGGCCGATACGCAGTATTTT	CSAKADTQYF
-	TRBV29-1	TRBJ2-3	16	TRBD2	TGCAGCGTTCCTCCTAGACTAGCAGAAAGCACAGATACGCAGTATTTT	CSVPPRLAESTDTQYF
many	TRBV6-5	TRBJ2-5	14	-	TGTGCCAGCAGTTACCCCGGACGGGGAGAGACCCAGTACTTC	CASSYPGRGETQYF
-	TRBV9	TRBJ2-3	16	-	TGTGCCAGCAGCGCCCTGACTAGTAGAAGCACAGATACGCAGTATTTT	CASSALTSRSTDTQYF
-	TRBV18	TRBJ2-2	16	TRBD1	TGTGCCAGCTCACCCCGGACAGGGGGCGTCACCGGGGAGCTGTTTTTT	CASSPRTGGVTGELFF
many	TRBV6-2/TRBV6-3	TRBJ2-7	14	TRBD1	TGTGCCAGCAGTTACCTTGGACAGGGCTACGAGCAGTACTTC	CASSYLGQGYEQYF
-	TRBV5-1	TRBJ1-2	12	-	TGCGCCAGCAGCTATTCGACAGATGGCTACACCTTC	CASSYSTDGYTF
-	TRBV28	TRBJ1-5	14	-	TGTGCCAGCAGTTTAGAACAAATTAATCAGCCCCAGCATTTT	CASSLEQINQPQHF
-	TRBV5-8	TRBJ2-2	15	-	TGTGCCAGCAGCTTGGCCTGGGGTGACACCGGGGAGCTGTTTTTT	CASSLAWGDTGELFF
once	TRBV25-1	TRBJ2-1	17	TRBD2	TGTGCCAGCAGTAAGACTAGCGGGGGGACTAAAACAAATGAGGAGTTCTTC	CASSKTSGGTKTNEEFF
many	TRBV6-2/TRBV6-3	TRBJ2-7	13	-	TGTGCCACCGATGGGAGTCTTGGTGACGAGCAGTACTTC	CATDGSLGDEQYF
many	TRBV6-5	TRBJ1-2	14	-	TGTGCCAGCAGCCGTACCAGGAGAAACTATGGCTACACCTTC	CASSRTRRNYGYTF
many	TRBV5-6	TRBJ2-4	18	TRBD2	TGTGCCAGCAGCTTGCGTCTAGCGGAGAATCTAGCCAAAAACATTCAGTACTTC	CASSLRLAENLAKNIQYF
many	TRBV4-2	TRBJ2-5	16	TRBD2	TGTGCCAGCAGCCCGGGGACTAGCGGGAGAGGGGAGACCCAGTACTTC	CASSPGTSGRGETQYF
few	TRBV4-3	TRBJ2-7	19	TRBD2	TGCGCCAGCAGCCAAGAGGGGGGGCCAGGACTAGCGGGAGTTGTCGAGCATTACTTC	CASSQEGGPGLAGVVEHYF
few	TRBV25-1	TRBJ2-7	15	-	TGTGCCAGCAGTGCAAATCTCGGGGGCTCCTACGAGCAGTACTTC	CASSANLGGSYEQYF
-	TRBV20-1	TRBJ2-5	19	TRBD2	TGCAGTGCTGGGAGACCGCGCTCTCTAGCGGGGGGACTCCAAGAGACCCAGTACTTC	CSAGRPRSLAGGLQETQYF
-	TRBV5-1	TRBJ1-5	16	-	TGCGCCAGAAGACACCCCAAAAATTATAGCAATCAGCCCCAGCATTTT	CARRHPKNYSNQPQHF
-	TRBV5-8	TRBJ1-1	11	-	TGTGCCAGCAGCGTCGGGACCAAAGCTTTCTTT	CASSVGTKAFF
-	TRBV5-1	TRBJ1-2	13	-	TGCGCCAGCAGCTTGGGGGACTTATATGGCTACACCTTC	CASSLGDLYGYTF
few	TRBV18	TRBJ2-1	17	TRBD2	TGTGCCAGCTCACCAAACTTACCGGGACTAGCGGGGGATGAGCAGTTCTTC	CASSPNLPGLAGDEQFF
-	TRBV7-9	TRBJ2-7	13	-	TGTGCCAGCACTTCAGGGGGAGGGGACGAGCAGTACTTC	CASTSGGGDEQYF
-	TRBV5-1	TRBJ2-1	15	TRBD1	TGCGCCAGCAGTCCAACGACAGGGGGCTACAATGAGCAGTTCTTC	CASSPTTGGYNEQFF
-	TRBV6-2/TRBV6-3	TRBJ2-7	15	TRBD2	TGTGCCAGCAGCCGGACTAGCCCCCAAAACTACGAGCAGTACTTC	CASSRTSPQNYEQYF
few	TRBV7-3	TRBJ2-3	17	TRBD2	TGTGCCAGCAGCCTCGAACTAGCGGGGGGTCGTTGGGATACGCAGTATTTT	CASSLELAGGRWDTQYF
few	TRBV20-1	TRBJ1-1	14	-	TGCAGTGCTACTACGCCGACGGGGAACACTGAAGCTTTCTTT	CSATTPTGNTEAFF